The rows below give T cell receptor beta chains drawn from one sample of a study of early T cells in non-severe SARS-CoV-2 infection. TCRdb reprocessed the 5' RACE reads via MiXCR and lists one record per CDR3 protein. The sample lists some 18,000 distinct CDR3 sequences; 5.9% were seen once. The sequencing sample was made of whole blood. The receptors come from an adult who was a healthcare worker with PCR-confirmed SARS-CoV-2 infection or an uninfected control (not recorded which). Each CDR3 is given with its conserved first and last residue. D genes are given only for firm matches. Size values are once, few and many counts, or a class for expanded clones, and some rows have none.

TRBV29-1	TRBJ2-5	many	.	TGCAGCGTTATCCAAGAGACCCAGTACTTC	CSVIQETQYF
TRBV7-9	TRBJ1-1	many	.	TGTGCCAGCAGCTTGGGGTCTGGAGGTAACGGGAAAGCTTTCTTT	CASSLGSGGNGKAFF
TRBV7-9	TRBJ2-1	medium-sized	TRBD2	TGTGCCAGCAGCTCAGGACTAGCGGGAGGGCCTTACAATGAGCAGTTCTTC	CASSSGLAGGPYNEQFF
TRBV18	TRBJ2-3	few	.	TGTGCCAGCTCACCAGAAGATACGCAGTATTTT	CASSPEDTQYF
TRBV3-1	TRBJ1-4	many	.	TGTGCCAGCAGCCAAGATATAGGGTATCATGAAAAACTGTTTTTT	CASSQDIGYHEKLFF
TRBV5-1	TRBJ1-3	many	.	TGCGCCAGCACCCCCGCGCGGGACTCCGGATCTGGGGGCACCATATATTTT	CASTPARDSGSGGTIYF
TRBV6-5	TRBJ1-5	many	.	TGTGCCAGCAGTTACTCCGGGAGTTTTCAGCCCCAGCATTTT	CASSYSGSFQPQHF
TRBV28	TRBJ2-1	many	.	TGTGCCAGCATGAAAACTGGGAGCTCCTACAATGAGCAGTTCTTC	CASMKTGSSYNEQFF
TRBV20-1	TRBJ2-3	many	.	TGCAGTGCTAGTGGGCGGATGCTTTCGGGCACAGATACGCAGTATTTT	CSASGRMLSGTDTQYF
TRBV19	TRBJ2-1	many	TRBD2	TGTGCCAGTAGTATTCTGGGGCTAGCGGCCTACAATGAGCAGTTCTTC	CASSILGLAAYNEQFF
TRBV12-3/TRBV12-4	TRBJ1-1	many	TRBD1	TGTGCCAGCAGTTCCCACGGGACAGGAGAAGCTTTCTTT	CASSSHGTGEAFF
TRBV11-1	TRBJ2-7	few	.	TGTGCCAGCAGCCCACCCCAAGCTTACTACGAGCAGTACTTC	CASSPPQAYYEQYF
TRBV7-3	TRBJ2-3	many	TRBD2	TGTGCCAGCAGCTTAGGGACTAGCGGGACAGTCCCTGGCACAGATACGCAGTATTTT	CASSLGTSGTVPGTDTQYF
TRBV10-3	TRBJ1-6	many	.	TGTGCCATCAGCCCGACAGCCGATAATTCACCCCTCCATTTT	CAISPTADNSPLHF
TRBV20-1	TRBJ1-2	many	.	TGCAGTGCTACTCGGACAGAACGCTATGGCTACACCTTC	CSATRTERYGYTF
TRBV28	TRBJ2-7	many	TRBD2	TGTGCCAGCAGTTTACTTGAGCGGGGCGAGCAGTACTTC	CASSLLERGEQYF
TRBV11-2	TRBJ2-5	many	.	TGTGCCAGCAGCTTAGGAACGGAGACCCAGTACTTC	CASSLGTETQYF
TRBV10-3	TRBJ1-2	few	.	TGTGCCATCCTCCCGACTGGGGACTATGGCTACACCTTC	CAILPTGDYGYTF
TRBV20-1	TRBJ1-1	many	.	TGCAGTGCTGAAGCCGAAGGGGCCACTGAAGCTTTCTTT	CSAEAEGATEAFF
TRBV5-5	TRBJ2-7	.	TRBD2	TGTGCCAGCAGCTTGGCGGCGGGAGGACTCGAGCAGTACTTC	CASSLAAGGLEQYF
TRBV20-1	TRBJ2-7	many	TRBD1	TGCAGTGCCCGGGACAGTTTGACCTACGAGCAGTACTTC	CSARDSLTYEQYF
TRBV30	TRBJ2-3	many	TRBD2	TGTGCCTGGAGAAATAGCGGGGGCACAGATACGCAGTATTTT	CAWRNSGGTDTQYF